Listed here are 13 T cell receptor beta chains from one sample, sequenced in a study of blood T cells in healthy people across ages. For the second PCR, which ran for about 6 to 11 cycles, a sample-barcoded 5' primer and a J-beta primer mix were used. A single record per CDR3 protein comes from TCRdb applying MiXCR to the 5' RACE reads. This table holds more than 800,000 distinct CDR3 sequences, less than 35% found once. The sample consisted of blood. The receptors come from a woman of 80 years or more in good health.

This sequence joins TRBV6-5 and TRBJ2-5; either TRBD1 or TRBD2 may supply D (6 bases each). Per germline, CDR1 MNHEY and CDR2 SVGAGI. With 2 bases removed from V and 4 bases from J, the gap between germline ends came to 17 bases. This CDR3 has 16 amino acids. This CDR3 reads CASSYQPGASSETQYF. Written as DNA, the CDR3 is TGTGCCAGCAGTTACCAGCCGGGGGCCTCCTCAGAGACCCAGTACTTC.

In this sample, this clonotype turned up once. A much larger clone lies one base from this, so it may be a read error. The V gene is TRBV25-1, the J gene TRBJ2-5, with D possibly matching TRBD1 (5 bases). The J call is in doubt because the DNA end fits TRBJ2-1 better. CDR1 is MGHDK and CDR2 is SYGVNS in the germline V gene. The CDR3 consists of 14 residues. CDR3 in amino acids: CASRGSGIQETQFF. Here the CDR3 DNA reads TGTGCCAGCAGGGGGTCAGGGATTCAAGAGACCCAGTTCTTC.

This clonotype came up many times. The genes are TRBV4-3 and TRBJ2-1; D is unresolved. The CDR3 contains 15 residues. Per the germline V gene, CDR1 is LGHNA and CDR2 is YSLEER. V lost 1 base to trimming and J lost 12 bases, with 19 bases between them. The CDR3 spells CASSQVPGSSQAQFF. The CDR3 bases are TGCGCCAGCAGCCAAGTACCCGGCAGTTCCCAGGCGCAGTTCTTC.

This clonotype was seen only a few times. The V gene is TRBV6-4, the J gene TRBJ2-5; maybe TRBD2 (5 bases). The CDR3 contains 13 residues. V lost 0 bases and J lost 11, with 13 bases in between. Germline V CDR1 and CDR2: MRHNA, SNTAGT. For the CDR3, the DNA is TGTGCCAGCAGTGACTCTAGCGTCGGTGAGCAGTACTTC. Encoded protein: CASSDSSVGEQYF.

The genes are TRBV11-3 and TRBJ2-3; 9 bases map to TRBD2. V dropped 8 bases and J dropped 4; count of bases not matched to a gene: 7. The CDR3 is 14 residues long. Germline V gene lookup returns CDR1 SGHNT and CDR2 YENEEA. Here the CDR3 reads CASEAGGVADTQYF. The CDR3 DNA follows: TGTGCCAGCGAGGCGGGGGGGGTAGCAGATACGCAGTATTTT.

The genes are TRBV28 and TRBJ1-6, with D perhaps TRBD1 (6 bases). Trimming left V 10 bases short and J 6 bases short, with 13 bases between. The CDR3 is made up of 13 amino acids. Germline values: CDR1 MDHEN, CDR2 SYDVKM. The CDR3 DNA reads as TGTGCCACAAAACAGGGATTTAATTCACCCCTCCACTTT. Its translation: CATKQGFNSPLHF.

This clonotype was counted at least ten times. V usage is TRBV29-1 and J usage is TRBJ2-5; 12 bases fit TRBD1. This CDR3 is 13 amino acids long. Germline V gene data show CDR1 as SQVTM and CDR2 as ANQGSEA. With V trimmed by 4 bases and J by 5 bases, 2 bases remained unmatched. CDR3 nucleotides: TGCAGCGTTGGGGACAGGGGGCAGGAGACCCAGTACTTC. This codes for CSVGDRGQETQYF.

Points on this clonotype: No conserved phenylalanine or tryptophan ends this CDR3, so it is likely a read error. V is TRBV28 and J is TRBJ1-1, with a tentative D call TRBD1 (5 bases). Germline assignment: CDR1 MDHEN and CDR2 SYDVKM. V lost 2 bases to trimming and J lost 4 bases, with 14 bases between them. CDR3 size: 15 residues. For the CDR3, the DNA is TGTGCCAGCAGTTTAGGCGGGGCCCAGGCCACTGAAGCTTTCTGT. It specifies CASSLGGAQATEAFC.

This clonotype has a single count. The chain is built from TRBV2 and TRBJ1-2; D call uncertain. This CDR3 has 12 amino acids. Looked up from germline, CDR1 is SNHLY and CDR2 is FYNNEI. V was trimmed by 6 bases and J by 6 bases, leaving 11 bases between them. This CDR3 reads CASRLGSNGYTF. CDR3 coding DNA: TGTGCCAGCAGGTTGGGGAGCAATGGCTACACCTTC.

This clonotype appeared many times. V and J are TRBV21-1 and TRBJ2-7. TRBV21-1 is assigned pseudogene status. The CDR3 length is 14 residues. CDR3 coding DNA: TGTGCCAGCGGATTTTGGTACAGCTCCTACGAGCAGTACTTC. It yields the protein CASGFWYSSYEQYF.

This clonotype was detected a few times. V usage is TRBV7-9 and J usage is TRBJ2-7; TRBD2 might be the D (6 bases). The CDR3 extends over 15 amino acids. Germline CDR1 and CDR2: SEHNR and FQNEAQ (reference sequence). The germline V and J ends were trimmed by 5 bases and 0 bases, with 14 bases remaining between them. The CDR3 DNA reads TGTGCCAGCAGCCAGAGTGGAGGGAACTCCTACGAGCAGTACTTC. It encodes CASSQSGGNSYEQYF.

This clonotype came up many times. V is TRBV7-9 and J is TRBJ2-3, with D unresolved. Germline-derived CDR1 and CDR2 are SEHNR and FQNEAQ (reference sequence). Trimming left V 4 bases short and J 2 bases short, with 13 bases between. This CDR3 is 15 amino acids long. CDR3: CASSSNRVLTDTQYF. The CDR3 coding sequence is TGTGCCAGCAGCTCAAACCGGGTTCTCACAGATACGCAGTATTTT.

The chain couples TRBV15 to TRBJ2-1; D unresolved. The germline V gene encodes CDR1 LNHNV and CDR2 YYDKDF (reference sequence). V lost 6 bases, J lost 10 bases, and 16 bases lay in between. The CDR3 loop spans 13 amino acids. The CDR3 protein is CATSWQKRDEQFF. DNA of the CDR3: TGTGCCACCAGTTGGCAGAAACGTGACGAGCAGTTCTTC.